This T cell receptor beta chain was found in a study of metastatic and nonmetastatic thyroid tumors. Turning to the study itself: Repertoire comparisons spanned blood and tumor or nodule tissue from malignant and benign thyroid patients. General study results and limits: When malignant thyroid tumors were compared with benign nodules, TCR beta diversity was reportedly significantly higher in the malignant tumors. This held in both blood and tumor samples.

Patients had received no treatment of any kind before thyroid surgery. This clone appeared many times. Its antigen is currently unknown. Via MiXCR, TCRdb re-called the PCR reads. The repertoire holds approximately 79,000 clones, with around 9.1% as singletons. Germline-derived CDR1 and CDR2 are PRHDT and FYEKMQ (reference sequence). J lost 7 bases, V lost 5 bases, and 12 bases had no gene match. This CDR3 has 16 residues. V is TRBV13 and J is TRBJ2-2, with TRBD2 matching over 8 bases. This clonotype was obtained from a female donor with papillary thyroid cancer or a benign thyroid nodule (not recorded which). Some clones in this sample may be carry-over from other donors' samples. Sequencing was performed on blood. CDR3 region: CASSSRGGPRVGELFF. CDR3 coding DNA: TGTGCCAGCAGCAGCCGGGGGGGCCCCCGGGTCGGGGAGCTGTTTTTT.